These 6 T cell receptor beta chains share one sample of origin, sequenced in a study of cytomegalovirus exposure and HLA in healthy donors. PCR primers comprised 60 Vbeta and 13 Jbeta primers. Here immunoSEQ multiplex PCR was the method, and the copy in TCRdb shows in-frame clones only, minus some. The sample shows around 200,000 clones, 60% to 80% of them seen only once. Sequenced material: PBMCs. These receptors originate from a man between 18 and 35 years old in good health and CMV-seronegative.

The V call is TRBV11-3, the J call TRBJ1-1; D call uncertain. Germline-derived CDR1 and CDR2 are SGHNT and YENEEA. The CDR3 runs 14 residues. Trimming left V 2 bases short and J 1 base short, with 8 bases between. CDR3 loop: CASSLYSRNTEAFF. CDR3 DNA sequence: TGTGCCAGCAGCTTATACAGTCGGAACACTGAAGCTTTCTTT. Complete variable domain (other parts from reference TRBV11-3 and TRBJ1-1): EAGVVQSPRYKIIEKKQPVAFWCNPISGHNTLYWYLQNLGQGPELLIRYENEEAVDDSQLPKDRFSAERLKGVDSTLKIQPAELGDSAVYLCASSLYSRNTEAFFGQGTRLTVV.

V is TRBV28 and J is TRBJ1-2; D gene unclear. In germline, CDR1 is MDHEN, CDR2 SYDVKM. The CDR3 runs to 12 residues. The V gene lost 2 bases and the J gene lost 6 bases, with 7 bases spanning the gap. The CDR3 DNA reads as TGTGCCAGCAGTTTAATGGGAGATGGCTACACCTTC. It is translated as CASSLMGDGYTF.

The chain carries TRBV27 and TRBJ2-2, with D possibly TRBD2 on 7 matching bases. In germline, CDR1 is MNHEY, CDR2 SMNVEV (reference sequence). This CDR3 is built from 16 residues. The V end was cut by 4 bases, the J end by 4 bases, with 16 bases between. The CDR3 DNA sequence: TGTGCCAGCAGTTCTCTCGCGGGGGCGGGCACCGGGGAGCTGTTTTTT. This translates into CASSSLAGAGTGELFF.

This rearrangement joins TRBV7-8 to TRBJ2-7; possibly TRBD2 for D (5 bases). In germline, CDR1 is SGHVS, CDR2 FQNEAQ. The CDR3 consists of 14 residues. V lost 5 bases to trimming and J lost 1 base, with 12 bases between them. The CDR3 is CASSQMDFSYEQYF. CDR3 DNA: TGTGCCAGCAGCCAAATGGACTTTTCCTACGAGCAGTACTTC.

The CDR3 DNA reads as TGTGCCAGCTCTGGCGGGGTCCATAGCACAGATACGCAGTATTTT. Residues: CASSGGVHSTDTQYF. The chain uses TRBV14 and TRBJ2-3; possible D gene TRBD2, 6 bases. The V end was cut by 8 bases, the J end by 0 bases, with 15 bases between. This CDR3 comprises 15 residues. Looked up from germline, CDR1 is SGHDN and CDR2 is FVKESK.

The CDR3 sequence: CASSLALEDEQYF. The CDR3 DNA follows: TGTGCCAGCAGCTTAGCACTAGAAGACGAGCAGTACTTC. This sequence joins TRBV7-8 and TRBJ2-7, with TRBD2 as a possible D gene (5 bases). Germline assignment: CDR1 SGHVS and CDR2 FQNEAQ. Between the trimmed V and J ends, which lost 0 bases and 5 bases, there was a span of 8 bases. CDR3 size: 13 residues.